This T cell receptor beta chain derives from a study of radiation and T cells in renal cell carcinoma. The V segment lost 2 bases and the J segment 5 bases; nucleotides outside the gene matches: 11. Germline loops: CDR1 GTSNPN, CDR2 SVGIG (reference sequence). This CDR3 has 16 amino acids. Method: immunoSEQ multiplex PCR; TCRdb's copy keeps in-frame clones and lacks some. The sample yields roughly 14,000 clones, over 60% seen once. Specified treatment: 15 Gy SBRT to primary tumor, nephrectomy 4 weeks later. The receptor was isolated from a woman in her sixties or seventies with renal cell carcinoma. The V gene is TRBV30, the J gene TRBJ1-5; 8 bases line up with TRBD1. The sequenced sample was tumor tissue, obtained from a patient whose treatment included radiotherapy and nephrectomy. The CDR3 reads CAWSSGGNWNDQPQHF. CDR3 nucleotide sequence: TGTGCCTGGAGTTCAGGGGGCAACTGGAATGATCAGCCCCAGCATTTT.